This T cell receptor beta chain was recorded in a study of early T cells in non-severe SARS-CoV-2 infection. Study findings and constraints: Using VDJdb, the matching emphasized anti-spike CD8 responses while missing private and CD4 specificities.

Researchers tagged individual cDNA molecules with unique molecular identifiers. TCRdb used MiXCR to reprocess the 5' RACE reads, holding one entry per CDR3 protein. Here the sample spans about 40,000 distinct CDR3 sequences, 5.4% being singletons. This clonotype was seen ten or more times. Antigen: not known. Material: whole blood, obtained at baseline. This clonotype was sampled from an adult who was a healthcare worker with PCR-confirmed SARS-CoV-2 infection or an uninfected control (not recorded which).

CDR3 sequence reads: CASSQRESSYEQYV. CDR3 bases: TGTGCCAGCTCACAGCGGGAAAGCTCCTACGAGCAGTACGTC. This chain joins TRBV18 and TRBJ2-7, with 7 bases identical to TRBD2. The CDR3 length is 14 residues. Germline loops: CDR1 KGHSH, CDR2 LQKENI. J lost 0 bases, V lost 4 bases, and 3 bases had no gene match.